These 28 T cell receptor beta chains came from one sample sequenced in a study of human T cells and chemical hapten exposure. Sequencing started from total RNA isolated from unfractionated whole blood. From the 5' RACE reads, TCRdb called clonotypes with MiXCR, one entry per CDR3 protein. The sample has 110,000 or so distinct CDR3 sequences, around 20% seen once. These receptors came from a human donor in good health.

The DNA for the CDR3 is TGTGCCAGCAGCTTAGGTCCAGCGGTCTACGAGCAGTACTTC. Translated, it gives CASSLGPAVYEQYF. V is TRBV13 and J is TRBJ2-7; possibly TRBD2 for D (5 bases). With 0 bases removed from V and 3 bases from J, the gap between germline ends came to 9 bases. The germline V gene has CDR1 PRHDT and CDR2 FYEKMQ (reference sequence). This CDR3 contains 14 residues.

This rearrangement joins TRBV6-2 or TRBV6-3 to TRBJ1-5; D remains ambiguous. V was shortened by 6 bases and J by 0 bases, with 9 bases between the two germline ends. The CDR3 sequence is 14 residues long. The germline CDR1 and CDR2 sequences are MNHEY and SVGEGT. The DNA of the CDR3 is TGTGCCAGCAGCCCACAGCCTAGCAATCAGCCCCAGCATTTT. The encoded protein is CASSPQPSNQPQHF.

The V call is TRBV6-1, the J call TRBJ1-4, with D possibly TRBD1 on 5 matching bases. The CDR3 has 16 residues. Germline values: CDR1 MNHNS, CDR2 SASEGT. V lost 3 bases and J lost 0, with 11 bases in between. CDR3 in amino acids: CASSDSIGATNEKLFF. CDR3 nucleotide sequence: TGTGCCAGCAGTGACTCGATAGGGGCAACTAATGAAAAACTGTTTTTT.

This clonotype has only a few counts. The gene calls are TRBV7-8 and TRBJ2-5; D is unclear. This CDR3 is built from 14 residues. Trimming removed 4 bases from V and 1 base from J, with 10 bases in between. The germline V gene encodes CDR1 SGHVS and CDR2 FQNEAQ. The CDR3 spells CASSSTNTQETQYF. The CDR3 DNA reads as TGTGCCAGCAGCTCGACAAACACCCAAGAGACCCAGTACTTC.

This clonotype was detected ten times or more. The chain combines TRBV5-1 with TRBJ1-4; no clear D. CDR3 length: 16 amino acids. Trimming pared 3 bases from V and 8 bases from J, leaving 20 bases between. The germline CDR1 and CDR2 sequences are SGHRS and YFSETQ. The DNA for the CDR3 is TGCGCCAGCAGCTCCGTTCAGAGTTTGGCCTCCGAAAAACTGTTTTTT. It is translated as CASSSVQSLASEKLFF.

The chain couples TRBV18 to TRBJ1-1, with D uncertain. Deletions cut 0 bases from V and 11 bases from J, with 13 bases between. The CDR3 sequence is 13 residues long. The germline gives CDR1 KGHSH, CDR2 LQKENI. The CDR3 DNA reads TGTGCCAGCTCACCACCTGCAGGCCCCTGGGCTTTCTTT. Its protein product is CASSPPAGPWAFF.

This clonotype was seen a few times. The chain is built from TRBV6-5 and TRBJ2-1; TRBD1 might be the D (6 bases). CDR1 is MNHEY and CDR2 is SVGAGI in the germline V gene. CDR3 length equals 14 residues. V was clipped by 6 bases and J by 8 bases, with 17 bases between them. The CDR3 here is CASSRSLRGDEQFF. CDR3 in DNA: TGTGCCAGCAGCCGTTCCCTCAGGGGCGATGAGCAGTTCTTC.

This clonotype was observed a handful of times. V usage is TRBV12-3 or TRBV12-4 and J usage is TRBJ2-2, with a tentative D call TRBD1 (6 bases). CDR3 length: 15 residues. Trimming stripped 1 base from V and 2 bases from J, with 8 bases between. For the CDR3, the DNA is TGTGCCAGCAGTTTAGGGACAGCCAACACCGGGGAGCTGTTTTTT. This gives the protein CASSLGTANTGELFF.

The sample holds many counts of this clonotype. The chain combines TRBV29-1 with TRBJ2-5, with TRBD2 identical over 12 bases. The CDR3 has 14 residues. Losses at the gene ends were 7 bases for V and 4 bases for J; bases not matched to a gene: 7. Germline V gene lookup returns CDR1 SQVTM and CDR2 ANQGSEA. The CDR3 protein is CSGGLAGSRETQYF. CDR3 DNA sequence: TGCAGCGGGGGACTAGCGGGCTCTAGAGAGACCCAGTACTTC.

This clonotype was seen a handful of times. The chain recombines TRBV28 with TRBJ1-5; D perhaps matches TRBD1 (6 bases). V gave up 2 bases and J gave up 0 bases, with 8 bases separating them. The CDR3 loop spans 15 amino acids. Germline V lookup: CDR1 MDHEN, CDR2 SYDVKM. CDR3 protein: CASSLGGPSNQPQHF. In DNA form, the CDR3 reads TGTGCCAGCAGTTTAGGGGGGCCTAGCAATCAGCCCCAGCATTTT.

The chain joins TRBV27 to TRBJ2-3, with 9 nucleotides matching TRBD2. Losses at the gene ends were 5 bases for V and 9 bases for J; bases not matched to a gene: 15. Germline V gene sequence: CDR1 MNHEY, CDR2 SMNVEV (reference sequence). The CDR3 length is 16 residues. This chain's CDR3 is CASSPPGTSLKGTQYF. The CDR3 DNA sequence: TGTGCCAGCAGTCCCCCCGGGACTAGCCTTAAGGGGACGCAGTATTTT.

This chain links TRBV29-1 with TRBJ2-5; TRBD2 matches 7 bases. This CDR3 comprises 12 residues. J gave up 5 bases and V 6 bases, and 6 bases lay outside the gene matches. Germline lookup yields CDR1 SQVTM and CDR2 ANQGSEA. The CDR3 loop reads CSVGLVSETQYF. The CDR3 region has the DNA TGCAGCGTCGGACTAGTAAGTGAGACCCAGTACTTC.

This clonotype was detected a few times. The chain joins TRBV28 to TRBJ2-7, with D maybe TRBD1 (6 bases). Germline V lookup: CDR1 MDHEN, CDR2 SYDVKM. This CDR3 has 16 residues. V was trimmed by 6 bases and J by 6 bases, leaving 24 bases between them. The CDR3, as DNA: TGTGCCAGCAGACGCAGTATTGGGGGCGGACTGAGCGAGCAGTACTTC. Protein product: CASRRSIGGGLSEQYF.

In this sample, this clonotype turned up a few times. The CDR3 loop reads CASSLAASGGETQYF. The CDR3, as DNA: TGCGCCAGCAGCTTGGCCGCTAGCGGAGGAGAGACCCAGTACTTC. V and J are TRBV5-1 and TRBJ2-5, with TRBD2 matching 7 bases. The CDR3 is 15 amino acids. Looked up from germline, CDR1 is SGHRS and CDR2 is YFSETQ. Trimming at V came to 0 bases and at J to 4 bases, leaving 6 bases not matched to a gene. Together with reference TRBV5-1 and TRBJ2-5, the CDR3 gives the full variable domain: KAGVTQTPRYLIKTRGQQVTLSCSPISGHRSVSWYQQTPGQGLQFLFEYFSETQRNKGNFPGRFSGRQFSNSRSEMNVSTLELGDSALYLCASSLAASGGETQYFGPGTRLLVL.

The chain has TRBV29-1 and TRBJ1-1; maybe TRBD1 (5 bases). Trimming removed 0 bases at V and 11 bases at J, with 16 bases between. There are 13 residues in the CDR3. Germline V gene data show CDR1 as SQVTM and CDR2 as ANQGSEA. The CDR3 region is CSVEDQPLRGAFF. CDR3 DNA: TGCAGCGTTGAAGACCAGCCCCTTAGGGGTGCTTTCTTT.

This rearrangement joins TRBV6-5 to TRBJ2-3, with TRBD2 matching 14 bases. Germline values: CDR1 MNHEY, CDR2 SVGAGI. V lost 1 base to trimming and J lost 3 bases; unmatched junction nucleotides: 0. There are 16 residues in the CDR3. CDR3 in amino acids: CASSYWTSGRTDTQYF. CDR3 nucleotide sequence: TGTGCCAGCAGTTACTGGACTAGCGGGAGGACAGATACGCAGTATTTT.

This clonotype came up a few times. The genes are TRBV3-1 and TRBJ2-2, with unresolved D. V dropped 7 bases and J dropped 3 bases, with 12 bases sitting between them. The CDR3 is made up of 14 amino acids. Germline CDR1 reads LGHDT; CDR2 reads YNNKEL (reference sequence). This chain's CDR3 is CASNKNTDTGELFF. Here the CDR3 DNA reads TGTGCCAGCAATAAGAATACCGACACCGGGGAGCTGTTTTTT. Together with reference TRBV3-1 and TRBJ2-2, the CDR3 gives the full variable domain: DTAVSQTPKYLVTQMGNDKSIKCEQNLGHDTMYWYKQDSKKFLKIMFSYNNKELIINETVPNRFSPKSPDKAHLNLHINSLELGDSAVYFCASNKNTDTGELFFGEGSRLTVL.

The gene calls are TRBV6-2 or TRBV6-3 and TRBJ1-2, with TRBD1 matching 7 bases. From germline, CDR1 is MNHEY and CDR2 SVGEGT. The CDR3 spans 13 residues. The junction had 1 base not matched to a gene; V was cut back by 2 bases and J by 4 bases. The CDR3 DNA reads as TGTGCCAGCAGTTACGGGACAGTCTATGGCTACACCTTC. Translation: CASSYGTVYGYTF.

The chain carries TRBV14 and TRBJ1-4; D is possibly TRBD1 (5 bases). The CDR3 is 15 residues long. V lost 0 bases to trimming and J lost 7 bases, with 12 bases between them. The V gene's germline CDR1 is SGHDN and CDR2 FVKESK. CDR3 DNA sequence: TGTGCCAGCAGCCAAGAACGCGGGGCGGGTGAAAAACTGTTTTTT. Translating it yields CASSQERGAGEKLFF. The entire variable domain, with the rest obtained from reference TRBV14 and TRBJ1-4, is as follows: EAGVTQFPSHSVIEKGQTVTLRCDPISGHDNLYWYRRVMGKEIKFLLHFVKESKQDESGMPNNRFLAERTGGTYSTLKVQPAELEDSGVYFCASSQERGAGEKLFFGSGTQLSVL.

In its sample, this clonotype was seen a few times. In nucleotides, the CDR3 is TGTGCCAGCAGGATGGCGGGTAGCACAGATACGCAGTATTTT. It is translated as CASRMAGSTDTQYF. The gene calls are TRBV27 and TRBJ2-3; TRBD2 might be the D (5 bases). The CDR3 has 14 residues. Germline V lookup: CDR1 MNHEY, CDR2 SMNVEV (reference sequence). V was shortened by 6 bases and J by 0 bases, with 10 bases between the two germline ends.

This clonotype turned up a few times. The chain combines TRBV2 with TRBJ2-7; the D gene is possibly TRBD1 (7 bases). The V gene's germline CDR1 is SNHLY and CDR2 FYNNEI. The ends were cut back, 6 bases at V and 2 bases at J, with 14 bases in the middle. The CDR3 consists of 14 residues. For the CDR3, the DNA is TGTGCCAGCAGGGCGGGACAGTCGCCCTACGAGCAGTACTTC. It yields the protein CASRAGQSPYEQYF.

The J gene is TRBJ1-5, the V gene TRBV5-5; no firm D call. CDR3 size: 13 residues. V lost 4 bases and J lost 3, with 8 bases in between. Germline CDR1 and CDR2: SGHKS and YYEKEE (reference sequence). CDR3 DNA: TGTGCCAGCAGCCTATCCACCAATCAGCCCCAGCATTTT. As protein: CASSLSTNQPQHF.

This clonotype has a handful of counts. The chain joins TRBV19 to TRBJ2-2, with a possible D match to TRBD2 (5 bases). Trimming shortened V by 3 bases and J by 4 bases, and 15 bases separated the two germline ends. CDR3 length: 16 residues. The germline CDR1 and CDR2 sequences are LNHDA and SQIVND (reference sequence). CDR3 in DNA: TGTGCCAGTAGTATGCGACGGGGAAAGAGCACCGGGGAGCTGTTTTTT. This encodes CASSMRRGKSTGELFF.

This clonotype showed up just a few times. The chain joins TRBV4-1 to TRBJ1-1; D not resolved. This CDR3 region has 18 residues. Deletions cut 0 bases from V and 4 bases from J, with 21 bases between. Per the germline V gene, CDR1 is MGHRA and CDR2 is YSYEKL. The CDR3 nucleotides are TGCGCCAGCAGCCAAGATCGGACCCGTACCGTGCGGAGCACTGAAGCTTTCTTT. Translation: CASSQDRTRTVRSTEAFF.

This clonotype was seen more than once but under ten times. This chain uses TRBV5-6 with TRBJ2-7, with a possible D match to TRBD2 (5 bases). V was clipped by 4 bases and J by 2 bases, with 10 bases between them. CDR3 size: 13 residues. Germline CDR1 is SGHDT and CDR2 is YYEEEE. CDR3 loop: CASSPGETYEQYF. The CDR3 DNA follows: TGTGCCAGCAGCCCCGGGGAAACCTACGAGCAGTACTTC.

V and J are TRBV18 and TRBJ2-1, with D possibly being TRBD2 (5 bases). Looked up from germline, CDR1 is KGHSH and CDR2 is LQKENI. Between the trimmed V and J ends, which lost 0 bases and 6 bases, there was a span of 6 bases. The CDR3 extends over 13 amino acids. The CDR3 loop is CASSPPGANEQFF. The CDR3 DNA follows: TGTGCCAGCTCACCACCGGGAGCCAATGAGCAGTTCTTC.

V is TRBV10-3 and J is TRBJ2-3; 11 nucleotides agree with TRBD2. Germline V gives CDR1 ENHRY, CDR2 SYGVKD. The V gene end was trimmed by 7 bases and the J gene end by 4 bases; junction bases not matched to a gene: 4. This CDR3 is 14 amino acids long. Here the CDR3 DNA reads TGTGCCATCAAACTAGCGGGAGAGGCAGATACGCAGTATTTT. Protein product: CAIKLAGEADTQYF.

This clonotype was seen a few times. The chain carries TRBV7-3 and TRBJ2-1, with D hard to call. Trimming cost V 0 bases and J 2 bases, with 5 bases left between them. This CDR3 is built from 14 residues. Per germline, CDR1 SGHTA and CDR2 FQGTGA. The CDR3 loop reads CASSLTETYNEQFF. CDR3 DNA sequence: TGTGCCAGCAGCTTAACGGAGACCTACAATGAGCAGTTCTTC.